This T cell receptor (beta chain) was identified during a study of blood T cell repertoires in COVID-19. Assay: immunoSEQ multiplex PCR; the TCRdb copy retains only in-frame clones and omits some. The table has hundreds of thousands of clones, roughly 90% seen once. This CDR3 has 13 residues. Germline V gene lookup returns CDR1 SQVTM and CDR2 ANQGSEA. The J segment lost 1 base and the V segment lost 7 bases, leaving 6 bases of the junction unmatched. The receptor's source is a woman aged 50 to 65 who had been exposed to COVID-19. V gene TRBV29-1 combines with J gene TRBJ1-1; 7 bases map to TRBD1. Sequencing input: PBMCs or T cells enriched from blood (not recorded which). CDR3 DNA sequence: TGCAGCGCAAAGACAGGGAAGAACACTGAAGCTTTCTTT. Translating gives CSAKTGKNTEAFF.